This TCR beta chain was recovered during a study of shared clonotypes between healthy human individuals. Naive CD8 cells comprised CD45RO-negative, CCR7-positively selected cells, excluding terminally differentiated effector memory CD45RA+ cells. HIV-negative, healthy adults without recent acute infections or vaccinations were the donors. Profiling relied on immunoSEQ multiplex PCR, and the TCRdb table lists in-frame clones only, not all of them. The data show about 2.2 million clones, about 93% seen once. V lost 5 bases, J lost 5 bases, and 13 bases lay in between. Per germline, CDR1 SGHAT and CDR2 FQDESV (reference sequence). The CDR3 has 13 residues.

The V and J genes are TRBV11-1 and TRBJ2-7, with D unclear. This sequence originates from a man between 18 and 35 years old in good health. Some clones in this sample may be carry-over from other donors' samples. Input material: naive CD8+ T cells from PBMCs. The CDR3 DNA reads TGTGCCAGCAGCCTGCCGGGTTACCACGAGCAGTACTTC. Its protein is CASSLPGYHEQYF.